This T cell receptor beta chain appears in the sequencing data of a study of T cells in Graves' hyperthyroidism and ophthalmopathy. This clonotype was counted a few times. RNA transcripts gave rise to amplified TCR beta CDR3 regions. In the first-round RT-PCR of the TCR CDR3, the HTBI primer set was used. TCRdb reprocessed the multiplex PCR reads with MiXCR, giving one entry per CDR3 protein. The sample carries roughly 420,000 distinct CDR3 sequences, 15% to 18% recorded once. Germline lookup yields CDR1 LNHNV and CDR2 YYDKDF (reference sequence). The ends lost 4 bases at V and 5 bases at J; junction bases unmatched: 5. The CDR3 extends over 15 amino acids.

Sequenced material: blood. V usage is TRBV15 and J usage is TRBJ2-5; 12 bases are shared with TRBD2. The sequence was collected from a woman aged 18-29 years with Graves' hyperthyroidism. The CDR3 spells CATSTLAGGLETQYF. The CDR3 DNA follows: TGTGCCACCAGCACTCTAGCGGGAGGGCTTGAGACCCAGTACTTC.